The clone carrying this T cell receptor beta chain was observed at least ten times. The antigen is unknown. The library was designed around alpha chains, so this beta chain is a stray read whose abundance carries little weight. The data stem from a study of spatial heterogeneity in lung cancer. A single record per CDR3 protein comes from TCRdb applying MiXCR to the 5' RACE reads. The sample records under 7,500 distinct CDR3 sequences, around 15% being singletons. Germline values: CDR1 DFQATT, CDR2 SNEGSKA (reference sequence). V lost 1 base and J lost 5, with 8 bases in between. There are 12 residues in the CDR3. Findings of the study overall: Expanded intratumoral alpha and beta TCR counts tracked tumor mutation counts.

Specified time point: sample taken at primary tumor resection. The clonotype comes from a female donor with early-stage non-small cell lung cancer. The chain joins TRBV20-1 to TRBJ2-5; tentatively, D is TRBD2 (6 bases). This specimen consisted of lung tumor tissue, obtained at surgery. CDR3 in DNA: TGCAGTGCTAGAGGAGGAGGGGAGACCCAGTACTTC. The encoded protein is CSARGGGETQYF.